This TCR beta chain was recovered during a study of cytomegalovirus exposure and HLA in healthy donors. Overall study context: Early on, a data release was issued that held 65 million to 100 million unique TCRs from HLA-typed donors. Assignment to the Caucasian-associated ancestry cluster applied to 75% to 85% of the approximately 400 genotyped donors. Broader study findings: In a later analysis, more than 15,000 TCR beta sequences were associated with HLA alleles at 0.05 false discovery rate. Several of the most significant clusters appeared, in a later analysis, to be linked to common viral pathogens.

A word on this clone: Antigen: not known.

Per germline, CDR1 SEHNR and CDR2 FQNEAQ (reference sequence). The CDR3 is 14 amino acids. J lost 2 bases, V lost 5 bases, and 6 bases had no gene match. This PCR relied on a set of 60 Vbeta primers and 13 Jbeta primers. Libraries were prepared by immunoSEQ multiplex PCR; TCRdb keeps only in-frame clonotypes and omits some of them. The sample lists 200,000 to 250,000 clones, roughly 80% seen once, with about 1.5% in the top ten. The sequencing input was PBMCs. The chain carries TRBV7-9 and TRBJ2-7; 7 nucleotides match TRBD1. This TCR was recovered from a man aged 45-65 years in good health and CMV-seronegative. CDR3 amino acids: CASSEGTAAYEQYF. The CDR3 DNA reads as TGTGCCAGCAGCGAAGGGACAGCAGCCTACGAGCAGTACTTC.